This T cell receptor beta chain was sequenced in a study of regulatory T cells in long-lasting Graves disease. A few counts support this clonotype. Its antigen is unidentified. Arm-PCR of CDR3 regions and iRepertoire HTBI primers were used to build TCR beta libraries. TCRdb passed the multiplex PCR reads through MiXCR, listing each CDR3 protein once. The repertoire holds approximately 690,000 distinct CDR3 sequences, with around 30% as singletons. The study's findings and limits: The TCR repertoire of persistent Graves' patients was less diverse than that of newly diagnosed ones. Only a small sample size was used, which may have cut accuracy.

The CDR3 loop spans 15 amino acids. V lost 6 bases to trimming and J lost 1 base; unmatched junction nucleotides: 6. Germline assignment: CDR1 ENHRY and CDR2 SYGVKD. Stated time point: persistent/refractory GD, antithyroid drugs over 5 years with positive TRAb. PBMCs provided the RNA from which the TCR library was made. The starting material was peripheral blood mononuclear cells (PBMCs), obtained when the disease was refractory, from a patient treated with antithyroid drugs. The receptor's source is a female donor with Graves disease. This chain joins TRBV10-3 and TRBJ1-1; the match to TRBD1 covers 9 bases. The CDR3 coding sequence is TGTGCCATCAGCCAAGACAGGGGGACGAACACTGAAGCTTTCTTT. This sequence encodes CAISQDRGTNTEAFF.